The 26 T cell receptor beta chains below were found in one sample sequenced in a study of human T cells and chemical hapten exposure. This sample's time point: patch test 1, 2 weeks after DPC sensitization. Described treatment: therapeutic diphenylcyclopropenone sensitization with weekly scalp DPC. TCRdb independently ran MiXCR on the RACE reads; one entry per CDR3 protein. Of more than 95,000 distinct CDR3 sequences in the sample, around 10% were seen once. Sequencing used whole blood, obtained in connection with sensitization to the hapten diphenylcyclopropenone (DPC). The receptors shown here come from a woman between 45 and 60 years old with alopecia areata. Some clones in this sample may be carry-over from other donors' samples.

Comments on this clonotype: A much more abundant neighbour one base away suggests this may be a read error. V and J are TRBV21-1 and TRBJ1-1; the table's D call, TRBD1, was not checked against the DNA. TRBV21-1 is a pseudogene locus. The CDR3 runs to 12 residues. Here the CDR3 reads CANSRRDREAFF. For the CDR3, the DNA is TGTGCCAACAGCCGACGGGACAGGGAAGCTTTCTTT.

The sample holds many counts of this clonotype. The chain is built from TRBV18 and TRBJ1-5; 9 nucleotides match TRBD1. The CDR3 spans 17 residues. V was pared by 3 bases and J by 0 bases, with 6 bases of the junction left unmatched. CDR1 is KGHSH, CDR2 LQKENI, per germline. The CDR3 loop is CASSPGQGGYSNQPQHF. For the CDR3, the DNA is TGTGCCAGCTCACCGGGACAGGGAGGTTATAGCAATCAGCCCCAGCATTTT. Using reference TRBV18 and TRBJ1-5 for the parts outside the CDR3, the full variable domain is NAGVMQNPRHLVRRRGQEARLRCSPMKGHSHVYWYRQLPEEGLKFMVYLQKENIIDESGMPKERFSAEFPKEGPSILRIQQVVRGDSAAYFCASSPGQGGYSNQPQHFGDGTRLSIL.

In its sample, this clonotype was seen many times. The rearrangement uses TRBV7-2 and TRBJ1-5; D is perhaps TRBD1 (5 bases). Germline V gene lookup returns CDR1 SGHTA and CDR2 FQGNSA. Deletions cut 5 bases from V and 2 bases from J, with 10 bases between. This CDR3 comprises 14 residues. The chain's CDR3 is CASSERGGNQPQHF. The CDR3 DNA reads TGTGCCAGCAGCGAGAGGGGTGGCAATCAGCCCCAGCATTTT.

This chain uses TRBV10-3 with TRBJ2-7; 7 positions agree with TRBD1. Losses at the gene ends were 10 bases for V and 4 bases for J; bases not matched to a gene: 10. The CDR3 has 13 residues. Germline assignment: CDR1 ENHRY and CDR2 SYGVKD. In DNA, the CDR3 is TGTGCCACCCACCGGACAGGAAAGTACGAGCAGTACTTC. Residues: CATHRTGKYEQYF.

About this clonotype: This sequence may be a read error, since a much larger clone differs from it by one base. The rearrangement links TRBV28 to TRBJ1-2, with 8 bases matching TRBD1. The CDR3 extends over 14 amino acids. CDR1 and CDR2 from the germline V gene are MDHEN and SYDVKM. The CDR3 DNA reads TGTGCCATCAATCGACAGGGGTCGGCCTATGGCTACGCCTTC. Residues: CAINRQGSAYGYAF.

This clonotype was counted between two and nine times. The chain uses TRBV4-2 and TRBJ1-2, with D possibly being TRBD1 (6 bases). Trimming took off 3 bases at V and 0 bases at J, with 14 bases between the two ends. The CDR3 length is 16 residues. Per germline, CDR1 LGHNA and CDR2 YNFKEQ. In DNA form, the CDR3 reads TGTGCCAGCAGCCATATAGTCAGGGGAGCTAACTATGGCTACACCTTC. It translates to CASSHIVRGANYGYTF.

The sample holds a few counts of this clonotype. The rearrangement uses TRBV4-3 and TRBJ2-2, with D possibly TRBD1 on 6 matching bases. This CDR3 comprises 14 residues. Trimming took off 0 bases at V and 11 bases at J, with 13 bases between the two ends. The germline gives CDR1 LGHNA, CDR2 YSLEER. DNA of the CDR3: TGCGCCAGCAGCCAAGAGTTACAGGGCACAGAGCTGTTTTTT. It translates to CASSQELQGTELFF.

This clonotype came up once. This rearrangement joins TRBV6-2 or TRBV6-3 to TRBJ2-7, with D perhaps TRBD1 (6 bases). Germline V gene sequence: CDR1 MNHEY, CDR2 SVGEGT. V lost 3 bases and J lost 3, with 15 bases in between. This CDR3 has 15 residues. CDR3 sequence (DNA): TGTGCCAGCAGTTATGAGCAGGGGAATCTCTACGAGCAGTACTTC. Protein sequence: CASSYEQGNLYEQYF.

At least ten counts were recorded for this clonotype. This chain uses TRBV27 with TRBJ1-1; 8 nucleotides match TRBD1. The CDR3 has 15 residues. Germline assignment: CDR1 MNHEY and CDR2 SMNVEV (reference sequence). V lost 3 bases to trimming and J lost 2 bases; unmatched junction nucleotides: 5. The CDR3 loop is CASSLTGAINTEAFF. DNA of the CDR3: TGTGCCAGCAGTTTGACAGGGGCCATTAACACTGAAGCTTTCTTT.

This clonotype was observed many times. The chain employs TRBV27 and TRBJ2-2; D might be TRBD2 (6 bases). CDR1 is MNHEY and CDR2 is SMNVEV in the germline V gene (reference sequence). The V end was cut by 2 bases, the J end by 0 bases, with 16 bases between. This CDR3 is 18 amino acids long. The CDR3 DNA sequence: TGTGCCAGCAGTTTAAGACACGGGGCGGGGCCGAACACCGGGGAGCTGTTTTTT. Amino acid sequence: CASSLRHGAGPNTGELFF.

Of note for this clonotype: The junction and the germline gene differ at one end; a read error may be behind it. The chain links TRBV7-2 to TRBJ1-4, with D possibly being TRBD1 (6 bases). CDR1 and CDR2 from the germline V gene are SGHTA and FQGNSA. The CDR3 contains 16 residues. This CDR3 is CVSSGRDNSGNEKLFF. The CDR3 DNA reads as TGTGTCAGCAGCGGACGGGACAACTCTGGGAATGAAAAACTGTTTTTT.

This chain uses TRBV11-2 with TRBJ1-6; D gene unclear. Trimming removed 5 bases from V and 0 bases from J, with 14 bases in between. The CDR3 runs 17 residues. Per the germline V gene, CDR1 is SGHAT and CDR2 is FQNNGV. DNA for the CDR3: TGTGCCAGCAGCCTTTACGGCGGTGGCTCCTATAATTCACCCCTCCACTTT. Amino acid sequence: CASSLYGGGSYNSPLHF.

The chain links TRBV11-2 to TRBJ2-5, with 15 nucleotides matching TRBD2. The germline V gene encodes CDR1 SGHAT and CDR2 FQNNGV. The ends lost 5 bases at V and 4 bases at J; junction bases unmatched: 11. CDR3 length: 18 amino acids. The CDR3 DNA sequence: TGTGCCAGCAGCCAGCTTCGCGGACTAGCGGGGGGGCGAGAGACCCAGTACTTC. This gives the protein CASSQLRGLAGGRETQYF. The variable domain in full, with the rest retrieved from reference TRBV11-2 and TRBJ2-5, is EAGVAQSPRYKIIEKRQSVAFWCNPISGHATLYWYQQILGQGPKLLIQFQNNGVVDDSQLPKDRFSAERLKGVDSTLKIQPAKLEDSAVYLCASSQLRGLAGGRETQYFGPGTRLLVL.

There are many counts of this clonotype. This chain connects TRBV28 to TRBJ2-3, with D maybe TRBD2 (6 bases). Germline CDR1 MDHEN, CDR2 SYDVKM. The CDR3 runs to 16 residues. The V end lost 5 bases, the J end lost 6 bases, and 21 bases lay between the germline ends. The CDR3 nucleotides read TGTGCCAGCAGTAATCGGGGGACCCCAAGTGGGGATACGCAGTATTTT. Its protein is CASSNRGTPSGDTQYF.

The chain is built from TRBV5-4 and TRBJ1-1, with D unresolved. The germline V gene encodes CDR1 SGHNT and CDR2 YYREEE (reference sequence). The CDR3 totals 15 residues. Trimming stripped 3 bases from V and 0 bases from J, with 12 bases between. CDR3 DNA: TGTGCCAGCAGCTGGCATCCTACTATGAACACTGAAGCTTTCTTT. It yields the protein CASSWHPTMNTEAFF. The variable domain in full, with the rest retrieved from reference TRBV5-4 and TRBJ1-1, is ETGVTQSPTHLIKTRGQQVTLRCSSQSGHNTVSWYQQALGQGPQFIFQYYREEENGRGNFPPRFSGLQFPNYSSELNVNALELDDSALYLCASSWHPTMNTEAFFGQGTRLTVV.

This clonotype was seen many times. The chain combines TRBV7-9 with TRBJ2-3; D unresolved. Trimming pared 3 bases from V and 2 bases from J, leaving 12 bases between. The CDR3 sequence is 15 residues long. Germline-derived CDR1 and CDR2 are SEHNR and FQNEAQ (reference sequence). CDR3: CASSFSGRVTDTQYF. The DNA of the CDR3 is TGTGCCAGCAGCTTTTCGGGCAGAGTCACAGATACGCAGTATTTT.

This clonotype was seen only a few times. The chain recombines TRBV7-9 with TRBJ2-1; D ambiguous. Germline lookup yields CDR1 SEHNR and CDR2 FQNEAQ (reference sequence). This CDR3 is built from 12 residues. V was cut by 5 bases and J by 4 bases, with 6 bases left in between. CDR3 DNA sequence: TGTGCCAGCAGCCCGGCGTACAATGAGCAGTTCTTC. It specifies CASSPAYNEQFF.

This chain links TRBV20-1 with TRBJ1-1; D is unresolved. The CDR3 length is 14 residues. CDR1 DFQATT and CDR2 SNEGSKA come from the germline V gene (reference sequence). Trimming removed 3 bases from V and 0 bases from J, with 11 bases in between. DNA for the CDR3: TGCAGTGCTAGGCGGGCAGGTGTGAACACTGAAGCTTTCTTT. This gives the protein CSARRAGVNTEAFF.

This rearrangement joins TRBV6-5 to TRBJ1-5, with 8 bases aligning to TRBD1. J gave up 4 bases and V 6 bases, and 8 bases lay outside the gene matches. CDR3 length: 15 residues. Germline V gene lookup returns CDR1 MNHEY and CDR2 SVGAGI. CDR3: CASRPAGGDNQPQHF. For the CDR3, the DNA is TGTGCCAGCAGACCCGCAGGGGGCGATAATCAGCCCCAGCATTTT.

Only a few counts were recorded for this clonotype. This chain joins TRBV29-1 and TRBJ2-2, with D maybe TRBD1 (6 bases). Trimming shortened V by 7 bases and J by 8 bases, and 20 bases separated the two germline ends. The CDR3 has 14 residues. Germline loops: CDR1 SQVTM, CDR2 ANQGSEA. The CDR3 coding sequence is TGCAGCGCCCGGGACACGAGTAGGAGTGGGGAGCTGTTTTTT. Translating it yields CSARDTSRSGELFF.

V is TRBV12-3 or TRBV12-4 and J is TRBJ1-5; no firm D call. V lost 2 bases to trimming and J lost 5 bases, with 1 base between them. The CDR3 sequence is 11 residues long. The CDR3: CASSLHQPQHF. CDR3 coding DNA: TGTGCCAGCAGTTTACATCAGCCCCAGCATTTT.

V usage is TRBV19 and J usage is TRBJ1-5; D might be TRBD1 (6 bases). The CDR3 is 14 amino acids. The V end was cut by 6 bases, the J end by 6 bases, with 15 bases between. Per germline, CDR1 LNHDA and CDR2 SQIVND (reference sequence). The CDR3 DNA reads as TGTGCCAGTAGCCGGGGGGCGTCGATTCAGCCCCAGCATTTT. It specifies CASSRGASIQPQHF.

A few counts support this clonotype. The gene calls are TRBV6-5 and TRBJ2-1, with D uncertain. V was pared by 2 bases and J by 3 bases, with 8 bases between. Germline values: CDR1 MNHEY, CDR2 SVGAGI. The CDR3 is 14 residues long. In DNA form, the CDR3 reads TGTGCCAGCAGTTACCAAGGTCGCTACAATGAGCAGTTCTTC. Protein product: CASSYQGRYNEQFF.

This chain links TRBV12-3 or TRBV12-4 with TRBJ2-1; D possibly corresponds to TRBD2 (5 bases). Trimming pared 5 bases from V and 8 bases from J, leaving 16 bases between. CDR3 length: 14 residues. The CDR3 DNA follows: TGTGCCAGCAGTGCGCGGGCCCTGACATATGAGCAGTTCTTC. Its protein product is CASSARALTYEQFF.

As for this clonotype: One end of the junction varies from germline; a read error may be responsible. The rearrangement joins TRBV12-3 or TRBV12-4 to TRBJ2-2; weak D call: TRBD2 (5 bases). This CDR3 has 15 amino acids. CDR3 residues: CASSLQLTRTGEPFF. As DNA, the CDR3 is TGTGCCAGCAGTTTACAACTAACCCGGACCGGGGAGCCGTTTTTT.

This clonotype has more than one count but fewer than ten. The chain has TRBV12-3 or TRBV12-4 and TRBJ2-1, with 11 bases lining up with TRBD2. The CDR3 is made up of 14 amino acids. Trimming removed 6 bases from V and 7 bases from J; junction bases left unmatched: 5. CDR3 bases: TGTGCCAGCAGCCCGACTAGCGGGACGAATGAGCAGTTCTTC. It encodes CASSPTSGTNEQFF.